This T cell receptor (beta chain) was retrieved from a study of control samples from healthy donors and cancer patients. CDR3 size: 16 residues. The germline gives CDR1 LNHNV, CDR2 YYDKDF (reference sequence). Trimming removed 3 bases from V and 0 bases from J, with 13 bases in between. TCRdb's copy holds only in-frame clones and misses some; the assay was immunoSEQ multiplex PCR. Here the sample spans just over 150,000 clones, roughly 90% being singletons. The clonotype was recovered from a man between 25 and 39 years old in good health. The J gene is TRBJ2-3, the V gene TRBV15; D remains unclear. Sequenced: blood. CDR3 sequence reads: CATSSARSRSTDTQYF. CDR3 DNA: TGTGCCACCAGCAGCGCTCGCTCTCGAAGCACAGATACGCAGTATTTT.